The 29 T cell receptor beta chains in this list originate from one sample, sequenced in a study of T cells after yellow fever vaccination. TCRdb reanalysed the 5' RACE reads using MiXCR and keeps one entry per CDR3 protein. The sample comprises 100,000 to 150,000 distinct CDR3 sequences, around 9.8% of which are singletons, and approximately 39% rests with the top ten. The material was CD8+ T cells sorted from PBMCs, obtained on the day of the yellow fever booster vaccination. The source of these receptors is a man younger than 35 who received the YFV17D yellow fever vaccine.

V gene TRBV7-9 combines with J gene TRBJ2-3, with 10 bases aligning to TRBD1. CDR1 is SEHNR, CDR2 FQNEAQ, per germline (reference sequence). J gave up 2 bases and V 5 bases, and 7 bases lay outside the gene matches. The length of the CDR3 is 16 residues. The chain's CDR3 is CASSPGQGPYTDTQYF. The DNA of the CDR3 is TGTGCCAGCAGCCCGGGACAGGGGCCTTACACAGATACGCAGTATTTT.

The gene calls are TRBV7-9 and TRBJ2-3, with TRBD1 matching 8 bases. This CDR3 is built from 17 residues. J was trimmed by 5 bases and V by 1 base; bases with no gene match: 11. The germline CDR1 and CDR2 sequences are SEHNR and FQNEAQ (reference sequence). CDR3 region: CASSLVGAGGFEDTQYF. The CDR3 DNA reads as TGTGCCAGCAGCTTAGTTGGCGCAGGGGGCTTTGAAGATACGCAGTATTTT.

Only a few counts were recorded for this clonotype. The chain uses TRBV5-6 and TRBJ2-1, with D possibly TRBD2 on 5 matching bases. Germline CDR1 and CDR2: SGHDT and YYEEEE. V was trimmed by 4 bases and J by 7 bases, leaving 15 bases between them. This CDR3 region has 14 residues. For the CDR3, the DNA is TGTGCCAGCAGCCTGAGAACGGGGTTTAATGAGCAGTTCTTC. Encoded protein: CASSLRTGFNEQFF.

This clonotype showed up just a few times. The chain combines TRBV27 with TRBJ2-3; D might be TRBD1 (5 bases). The CDR3 has 17 amino acids. The V end lost 4 bases, the J end lost 3 bases, and 20 bases lay between the germline ends. Looked up from germline, CDR1 is MNHEY and CDR2 is SMNVEV (reference sequence). CDR3 sequence (DNA): TGTGCCAGCAGTTACCAACCCTATCGGTCAGGGACAGATACGCAGTATTTT. Translating gives CASSYQPYRSGTDTQYF.

This clonotype was seen a few times. The V call is TRBV6-5, the J call TRBJ1-6, with a tentative D call TRBD1 (6 bases). Per germline, CDR1 MNHEY and CDR2 SVGAGI. The length of the CDR3 is 15 residues. Trimming cost V 4 bases and J 8 bases, with 15 bases left between them. Here the CDR3 reads CASSLPQGTHSPLHF. The CDR3 coding sequence is TGTGCCAGCAGTTTACCCCAGGGGACGCATTCACCCCTCCACTTT.

The chain carries TRBV4-1 and TRBJ2-7; D is unclear. The CDR3 loop spans 13 amino acids. Trimming shortened V by 0 bases and J by 0 bases, and 3 bases separated the two germline ends. Germline V CDR1 and CDR2: MGHRA, YSYEKL. The CDR3 DNA follows: TGCGCCAGCAGCCAAGACATCTCCTACGAGCAGTACGTC. This encodes CASSQDISYEQYV.

This clonotype was counted ten times or more. The gene calls are TRBV4-1 and TRBJ1-1; D not resolved. The CDR3 runs 13 residues. Trimming took 4 bases from V and 2 from J, leaving 8 bases between them. Germline CDR1 MGHRA, CDR2 YSYEKL. CDR3 protein: CASSLPGNTEAFF. For the CDR3, the DNA is TGCGCCAGCAGCCTCCCCGGAAACACTGAAGCTTTCTTT.

The V and J genes are TRBV7-9 and TRBJ2-7, with no clear D. CDR1 is SEHNR and CDR2 is FQNEAQ in the germline V gene (reference sequence). CDR3 size: 12 residues. The V end lost 1 base, the J end lost 4 bases, and 5 bases lay between the germline ends. CDR3 in amino acids: CASSLVQYEQYF. CDR3 coding DNA: TGTGCCAGCAGCTTAGTACAGTACGAGCAGTACTTC.

This clonotype was picked up many times. The chain uses TRBV27 and TRBJ1-5; TRBD1 matches at 9 bases. The length of the CDR3 is 15 residues. Per germline, CDR1 MNHEY and CDR2 SMNVEV (reference sequence). V gave up 0 bases and J gave up 6 bases; unmatched junction bases: 3. DNA for the CDR3: TGTGCCAGCAGTTTATCAGGGACAGGGATTCAGCCCCAGCATTTT. Protein: CASSLSGTGIQPQHF.

The gene calls are TRBV20-1 and TRBJ1-6; 8 bases match TRBD1. Trimming removed 7 bases from V and 10 bases from J; junction bases left unmatched: 6. Germline V gene data show CDR1 as DFQATT and CDR2 as SNEGSKA (reference sequence). The CDR3 loop spans 12 amino acids. The DNA of the CDR3 is TGCAGTGTTCGACACAGGGGGTCACCCCTCCACTTT. This gives the protein CSVRHRGSPLHF.

This chain links TRBV9 with TRBJ2-3, with 8 bases that match TRBD2. The V gene end was trimmed by 8 bases and the J gene end by 0 bases; junction bases not matched to a gene: 5. The CDR3 runs 14 residues. Germline CDR1 is SGDLS and CDR2 is YYNGEE. CDR3 sequence (DNA): TGTGCCAGTAATAGCGGGATGAGCACAGATACGCAGTATTTT. It yields the protein CASNSGMSTDTQYF.

This clonotype was detected a few times. The chain is built from TRBV25-1 and TRBJ1-1; D is uncertain. Trimming cost V 8 bases and J 6 bases, with 13 bases left between them. Germline CDR1 reads MGHDK; CDR2 reads SYGVNS. There are 12 residues in the CDR3. As DNA, the CDR3 is TGTGCCAGCTCTGTTGGAGGCGCTGAAGCTTTCTTT. Translating it yields CASSVGGAEAFF.

The table lists this clonotype with many counts. V is TRBV4-2 and J is TRBJ2-3; 16 bases match TRBD2. The CDR3 has 19 amino acids. CDR1 LGHNA and CDR2 YNFKEQ come from the germline V gene. Unmatched junction bases numbered 6, after V lost 1 base and J lost 2 bases. CDR3 residues: CASSQVPGLAGGPTDTQYF. The CDR3 bases are TGTGCCAGCAGCCAAGTCCCGGGACTAGCGGGGGGGCCCACAGATACGCAGTATTTT.

V and J are TRBV6-6 and TRBJ1-1, with unresolved D. CDR3 length: 11 amino acids. The V end lost 5 bases, the J end lost 3 bases, and 4 bases lay between the germline ends. CDR1 MNHNY and CDR2 SVGAGI come from the germline V gene (reference sequence). The CDR3 protein is CASSPDTEAFF. The DNA for the CDR3 is TGTGCCAGCAGTCCGGACACTGAAGCTTTCTTT.

This clonotype has at least ten counts. The chain couples TRBV5-1 to TRBJ2-7, with TRBD1 matching over 8 bases. Trimming took 4 bases from V and 2 from J; bases not matched to a gene: 11. The germline CDR1 and CDR2 sequences are SGHRS and YFSETQ. The CDR3 is 16 amino acids. CDR3 protein: CASSARTGQYTYEQYF. The CDR3 nucleotides are TGCGCCAGCAGCGCCCGGACAGGGCAATACACCTACGAGCAGTACTTC. Using reference TRBV5-1 and TRBJ2-7 for the parts outside the CDR3, the full variable domain is KAGVTQTPRYLIKTRGQQVTLSCSPISGHRSVSWYQQTPGQGLQFLFEYFSETQRNKGNFPGRFSGRQFSNSRSEMNVSTLELGDSALYLCASSARTGQYTYEQYFGPGTRLTVT.

A note on this clonotype: The junction departs from the called germline gene at one end, perhaps through a read error. This chain uses TRBV29-1 with TRBJ2-1; possibly TRBD2 for D (6 bases). This CDR3 region has 16 residues. CDR1 is SQVTM, CDR2 ANQGSEA, per germline. The CDR3 loop reads CSVEDTDGSSYNEQFF. CDR3 DNA sequence: TGCAGCGTCGAAGACACAGACGGGAGCTCCTACAATGAGCAGTTCTTC.

This rearrangement joins TRBV7-6 to TRBJ2-7, with D possibly being TRBD2 (7 bases). The CDR3 extends over 14 amino acids. CDR1 SGHVS and CDR2 FNYEAQ come from the germline V gene. V shed 3 bases and J shed 5 bases, with 14 bases lying between them. The CDR3 DNA follows: TGTGCCAGCAGCTTGCTCGGGGGGCGCGACGAGCAGTACTTC. It encodes CASSLLGGRDEQYF. The full variable domain, its missing parts supplied by reference TRBV7-6 and TRBJ2-7, is GAGVSQSPRYKVTKRGQDVALRCDPISGHVSLYWYRQALGQGPEFLTYFNYEAQQDKSGLPNDRFSAERPEGSISTLTIQRTEQRDSAMYRCASSLLGGRDEQYFGPGTRLTVT.

Only a few counts were recorded for this clonotype. Here the CDR3 DNA reads TGTGCCAGCAGCGCACCGCCGGGACTAGCGGCCCCCGAGCAGTACTTC. Protein sequence: CASSAPPGLAAPEQYF. This sequence joins TRBV9 and TRBJ2-7, with 11 bases that match TRBD2. CDR3 size: 16 residues. With 3 bases clipped from V and 6 bases from J, the junction kept 11 bases outside the gene matches. Germline lookup yields CDR1 SGDLS and CDR2 YYNGEE.

The chain carries TRBV5-6 and TRBJ2-7; 7 bases fit TRBD1. V was pared by 4 bases and J by 3 bases, with 4 bases of the junction left unmatched. The CDR3 consists of 13 residues. Germline V gene sequence: CDR1 SGHDT, CDR2 YYEEEE. CDR3 sequence reads: CASSLRTGYEQYF. The CDR3 bases are TGTGCCAGCAGCCTCCGGACAGGCTACGAGCAGTACTTC.

The CDR3 loop is CASSFNGNFEQFF. CDR3 nucleotides: TGCGCCAGCAGCTTTAACGGGAATTTTGAGCAGTTCTTC. The chain employs TRBV5-1 and TRBJ2-1; D may be TRBD2 (5 bases). Between the trimmed V and J ends, which lost 2 bases and 9 bases, there was a span of 12 bases. From germline, CDR1 is SGHRS and CDR2 YFSETQ. The CDR3 covers 13 residues. Looking up the rest from reference TRBV5-1 and TRBJ2-1 gives the full variable domain: KAGVTQTPRYLIKTRGQQVTLSCSPISGHRSVSWYQQTPGQGLQFLFEYFSETQRNKGNFPGRFSGRQFSNSRSEMNVSTLELGDSALYLCASSFNGNFEQFFGPGTRLTVL.

The genes are TRBV6-1 and TRBJ2-7; D is possibly TRBD2 (7 bases). The CDR3 loop spans 14 amino acids. Germline V gene lookup returns CDR1 MNHNS and CDR2 SASEGT. V lost 3 bases to trimming and J lost 2 bases, with 11 bases between them. DNA of the CDR3: TGTGCCAGCAGTGACAGGGGAGGGCCCTACGAGCAGTACTTC. This codes for CASSDRGGPYEQYF.

The V gene is TRBV15, the J gene TRBJ2-4; 13 bases line up with TRBD2. The ends lost 5 bases at V and 3 bases at J; junction bases unmatched: 4. The CDR3 sequence is 16 residues long. CDR1 is LNHNV and CDR2 is YYDKDF in the germline V gene (reference sequence). CDR3 nucleotide sequence: TGTGCCACCAGCGGAGGACTAGCGGGGGACAAAAACATTCAGTACTTC. Translation gives CATSGGLAGDKNIQYF.

The CDR3 region is CASSVSWDSSNQPQHF. CDR3 bases: TGCGCCAGCAGCGTGTCTTGGGACAGCAGCAATCAGCCCCAGCATTTT. The chain links TRBV5-1 to TRBJ1-5; 7 bases fit TRBD1. Trimming took 4 bases from V and 1 from J; bases not matched to a gene: 8. CDR3 size: 16 residues. Germline CDR1 is SGHRS and CDR2 is YFSETQ.

This chain joins TRBV11-2 and TRBJ1-4, with D perhaps TRBD1 (5 bases). This CDR3 comprises 13 residues. V was clipped by 4 bases and J by 8 bases, with 11 bases between them. Germline V gene data show CDR1 as SGHAT and CDR2 as FQNNGV. DNA of the CDR3: TGTGCCAGCAGCTCGGGACTGAGAGAAAAACTGTTTTTT. It specifies CASSSGLREKLFF.

The genes are TRBV7-8 and TRBJ1-2; a possible D gene is TRBD1 (5 bases). Germline V gives CDR1 SGHVS, CDR2 FQNEAQ. V was cut by 11 bases and J by 4 bases, with 14 bases left in between. The CDR3 extends over 12 amino acids. For the CDR3, the DNA is TGTGCCTGGGGAGGGGTGGCCTATGGCTACACCTTC. It is translated as CAWGGVAYGYTF.

In nucleotides, the CDR3 is TGTGCCAGCAGTTTAATGTCAGGTGGAAATCAGCCCCAGCATTTT. It is translated as CASSLMSGGNQPQHF. The rearrangement uses TRBV12-3 or TRBV12-4 and TRBJ1-5; D gene unclear. This CDR3 spans 15 amino acids. The V end lost 2 bases, the J end lost 4 bases, and 12 bases lay between the germline ends.

This clonotype was seen a handful of times. The chain carries TRBV4-3 and TRBJ2-7; 7 bases are a match to TRBD1. Germline V gene lookup returns CDR1 LGHNA and CDR2 YSLEER. V lost 2 bases, J lost 1 base, and 5 bases stayed unmatched. CDR3 size: 15 residues. CDR3 sequence reads: CASSQQGEWSYEQYF. The CDR3 DNA is TGCGCCAGCAGCCAACAGGGGGAATGGTCCTACGAGCAGTACTTC.

The chain has TRBV7-2 and TRBJ1-1; D gene uncertain. From germline, CDR1 is SGHTA and CDR2 FQGNSA. The V end was cut by 1 base, the J end by 0 bases, with 9 bases between. The CDR3 spans 15 residues. CDR3 in DNA: TGTGCCAGCAGCTTAGTCCCAGCAATGAACACTGAAGCTTTCTTT. This translates into CASSLVPAMNTEAFF.

There are a few counts of this clonotype. The chain employs TRBV11-2 and TRBJ2-3; D remains unclear. Germline assignment: CDR1 SGHAT and CDR2 FQNNGV. The CDR3 spans 12 residues. The V end lost 6 bases, the J end lost 2 bases, and 6 bases lay between the germline ends. CDR3 sequence reads: CASRDITDTQYF. The CDR3, as DNA: TGTGCCAGCAGGGATATCACAGATACGCAGTATTTT.